What follows is one TCR beta chain and its context. Its specificity is unknown. This record belongs to a study of shared clonotypes between healthy human individuals. The germline gives CDR1 MNHNS, CDR2 SASEGT. Trimming cost V 3 bases and J 7 bases, with 15 bases left between them. This CDR3 comprises 14 residues. The assay was immunoSEQ multiplex PCR, and TCRdb's table has in-frame clones only and misses some. Altogether roughly 2,000,000 clones are present, 93% being singletons, with the ten largest covering more than 1.5%. Findings and limits, study-wide: The study found about 5% of naive CD4 clonotypes shared across four donors.

The naive CD8 fraction comprised CD45RO-negative cells positively selected for CCR7 and excluded terminally differentiated effector memory CD45RA+ cells. The sequencing sample was made of naive CD8+ T cells from PBMCs. The rearrangement links TRBV6-1 to TRBJ1-2; possible D gene TRBD1, 6 bases. The clonotype originates from a man aged 18 to 29 in good health. Some clones in this sample may be carry-over from other donors' samples. The CDR3: CASSEWGQGLGYTF. The CDR3 coding sequence is TGTGCCAGCAGTGAGTGGGGCCAGGGGCTTGGCTACACCTTC.